This T cell receptor (beta chain) is from a study of cytomegalovirus exposure and HLA in healthy donors. Looking at the study overall: Out of 150 million to 200 million T cells, an earlier analysis found roughly 110 million unique TCR beta sequences in total. The Caucasian-associated ancestry cluster contained about four fifths of the 398 genotyped donors.

The CDR3 extends over 13 amino acids. Looked up from germline, CDR1 is SGHRS and CDR2 is YFSETQ. Trimming left V 2 bases short and J 0 bases short, with 5 bases between. Turning to this clone: The target antigen is unknown.

The PCR made use of 60 Vbeta and 13 Jbeta primers. The protocol was immunoSEQ multiplex PCR, while the TCRdb copy is restricted to in-frame clones and leaves out a portion. The sample records roughly 200,000 clones, roughly 90% being singletons. General study points: Follow-up analysis later connected one missense variant in DCLRE1C with trimming of TCR beta V- and J-genes. In vitro checks showed that a few CMV-associated chains really do target CMV antigens.

The sample taken for sequencing was PBMCs. The clonotype was recovered from a woman aged 25 to 39 in good health and CMV-seronegative. The chain employs TRBV5-1 and TRBJ1-1; D is unresolved. The CDR3 DNA sequence: TGCGCCAGCAGCTTATCAATGAACACTGAAGCTTTCTTT. This gives the protein CASSLSMNTEAFF.